Listed below are T cell receptor beta chains from one sample, sequenced in a study of T cells after posttransplantation cyclophosphamide. Only in-frame clones appear in the TCRdb table, and some are missing; sequencing was by immunoSEQ multiplex PCR. The sample yields 3,300 or so clones, 78% seen once. The sequencing sample was made of memory CD8+ T cells sorted from blood. Receptors were obtained from a woman aged 60 to 75 in good health, CMV-negative, and a related stem cell transplant donor. CDR3s include the opening cysteine and the closing phenylalanine or tryptophan. D genes are given only for firm matches. Rows may omit the clone size; those that give it use once, few, many or a size class.

cdr3_length	v_call	clone_size	d_call	j_call	cdr3_aa	cdr3_nt
16	TRBV5-6	NA	TRBD2	TRBJ2-1	CASSGERGGHFNEQFF	TGTGCCAGCAGCGGGGAGCGGGGGGGCCACTTCAATGAGCAGTTCTTC
14	TRBV18	NA	NA	TRBJ2-7	CASSPESAYYEQYF	TGTGCCAGCTCACCAGAAAGCGCTTACTACGAGCAGTACTTC
13	TRBV6-1	once	NA	TRBJ2-1	CASSLGGLDEQFF	TGTGCCAGCAGTTTGGGGGGGCTGGATGAGCAGTTCTTC
16	TRBV7-9	NA	TRBD2	TRBJ2-1	CASSSLLAGGNNEQFF	TGTGCCAGCAGCTCACTACTAGCGGGGGGGAACAATGAGCAGTTCTTC
16	TRBV29-1	NA	TRBD2	TRBJ2-1	CSVEDQRLAGGIVEFF	TGCAGCGTTGAAGATCAGCGGCTAGCGGGAGGGATTGTGGAGTTCTTC
13	TRBV2	NA	NA	TRBJ2-7	CATAAGTPYEQYF	TGTGCCACCGCGGCCGGGACACCATACGAGCAGTACTTC
16	TRBV5-6	few	NA	TRBJ2-2	CASEPPGVGNTGELFF	TGTGCCAGCGAGCCCCCGGGGGTCGGGAACACCGGGGAGCTGTTTTTT
15	TRBV7-3	NA	TRBD2	TRBJ2-7	CASSPGAGEAYEQYF	TGTGCCAGCAGCCCCGGTGCGGGAGAGGCCTACGAGCAGTACTTC
13	TRBV7-8	NA	TRBD1	TRBJ1-5	CASSYDRGQPQHF	TGTGCCAGCAGCTACGACAGGGGGCAGCCCCAGCATTTT
14	TRBV11-2	few	NA	TRBJ1-1	CASSSLGTNTEAFF	TGTGCCAGCAGCTCCCTTGGGACAAACACTGAAGCTTTCTTT
16	TRBV5-1	NA	TRBD1	TRBJ2-2	CASSFTGTGETGELFF	TGCGCCAGCAGCTTCACCGGGACAGGGGAAACCGGGGAGCTGTTTTTT
13	TRBV4-1	few	NA	TRBJ2-2	CASSATETGELFF	TGCGCCAGCAGCGCGACAGAAACCGGGGAGCTGTTTTTT
11	TRBV2	NA	NA	TRBJ1-1	CASTGGTEAFF	TGTGCCAGCACGGGGGGCACTGAAGCTTTCTTT
15	TRBV6-4	NA	TRBD1	TRBJ2-3	CASSDGTGGPDTQYF	TGTGCCAGCAGTGACGGGACAGGGGGCCCAGATACGCAGTATTTT
12	TRBV13	NA	NA	TRBJ2-3	CASLGATDTQYF	TGTGCCTCCCTTGGGGCCACAGATACGCAGTATTTT
14	TRBV6-5	NA	TRBD1	TRBJ2-7	CASRTPGQTYEQYF	TGTGCCAGCAGGACTCCGGGACAGACCTACGAGCAGTACTTC
18	TRBV13	once	TRBD1	TRBJ1-2	CASSLYRDRGGANYGYTF	TGTGCCAGCAGCTTATATCGGGACAGGGGGGGAGCTAACTATGGCTACACCTTC
14	TRBV15	NA	TRBD1	TRBJ1-1	CATSYDRENTEAFF	TGTGCCACCAGCTACGACAGGGAAAACACTGAAGCTTTCTTT
16	TRBV28	NA	TRBD1	TRBJ2-3	CASSLSTGGLSDTQYF	TGTGCCAGCAGTTTATCGACAGGGGGCCTGTCAGATACGCAGTATTTT
15	TRBV2	NA	TRBD1	TRBJ2-3	CASHTGGPRTDTQYF	TGTGCCAGCCACACAGGGGGCCCTCGCACAGATACGCAGTATTTT
14	TRBV28	few	NA	TRBJ2-3	CASTIFSSADTQYF	TGTGCCAGCACCATATTCTCTAGCGCAGATACGCAGTATTTT
12	TRBV28	few	NA	TRBJ2-1	CASSLRGREQFF	TGTGCCAGCAGTTTGAGGGGGAGAGAGCAGTTCTTC
15	TRBV9	NA	NA	TRBJ2-3	CASSVGWGSTDTQYF	TGTGCCAGCAGCGTCGGTTGGGGCTCCACAGATACGCAGTATTTT
13	TRBV15	NA	NA	TRBJ2-3	CATSRDWANTQYF	TGTGCCACCAGCAGAGATTGGGCCAATACGCAGTATTTT
16	TRBV11-2	NA	TRBD1	TRBJ1-6	CASSSRGTGNNSPLHF	TGTGCCAGCAGCTCCAGGGGGACAGGGAATAATTCACCCCTCCACTTT
16	TRBV10-3	NA	TRBD1	TRBJ1-1	CAISGPGGSMNTEAFF	TGTGCCATCAGTGGACCAGGGGGCTCGATGAACACTGAAGCTTTCTTT
18	TRBV10-3	NA	NA	TRBJ2-6	CAISESDSTSSGANVLTF	TGTGCCATCAGTGAGTCGGACTCCACTAGCTCTGGGGCCAACGTCCTGACTTTC
13	TRBV10-3	NA	NA	TRBJ2-3	CATLGGATDTQYF	TGTGCCACCTTGGGGGGGGCGACAGATACGCAGTATTTT
15	TRBV19	few	TRBD2	TRBJ2-1	CASSRTSGSYNEQFF	TGTGCCAGTAGTCGGACTAGCGGGTCCTACAATGAGCAGTTCTTC
14	TRBV29-1	NA	NA	TRBJ1-2	CSVEGLTESYGYTF	TGCAGCGTTGAGGGCCTGACAGAGAGCTATGGCTACACCTTC
14	TRBV9	few	NA	TRBJ1-1	CASSVSGRGTEAFF	TGTGCCAGCAGCGTGAGTGGGAGAGGAACTGAAGCTTTCTTT